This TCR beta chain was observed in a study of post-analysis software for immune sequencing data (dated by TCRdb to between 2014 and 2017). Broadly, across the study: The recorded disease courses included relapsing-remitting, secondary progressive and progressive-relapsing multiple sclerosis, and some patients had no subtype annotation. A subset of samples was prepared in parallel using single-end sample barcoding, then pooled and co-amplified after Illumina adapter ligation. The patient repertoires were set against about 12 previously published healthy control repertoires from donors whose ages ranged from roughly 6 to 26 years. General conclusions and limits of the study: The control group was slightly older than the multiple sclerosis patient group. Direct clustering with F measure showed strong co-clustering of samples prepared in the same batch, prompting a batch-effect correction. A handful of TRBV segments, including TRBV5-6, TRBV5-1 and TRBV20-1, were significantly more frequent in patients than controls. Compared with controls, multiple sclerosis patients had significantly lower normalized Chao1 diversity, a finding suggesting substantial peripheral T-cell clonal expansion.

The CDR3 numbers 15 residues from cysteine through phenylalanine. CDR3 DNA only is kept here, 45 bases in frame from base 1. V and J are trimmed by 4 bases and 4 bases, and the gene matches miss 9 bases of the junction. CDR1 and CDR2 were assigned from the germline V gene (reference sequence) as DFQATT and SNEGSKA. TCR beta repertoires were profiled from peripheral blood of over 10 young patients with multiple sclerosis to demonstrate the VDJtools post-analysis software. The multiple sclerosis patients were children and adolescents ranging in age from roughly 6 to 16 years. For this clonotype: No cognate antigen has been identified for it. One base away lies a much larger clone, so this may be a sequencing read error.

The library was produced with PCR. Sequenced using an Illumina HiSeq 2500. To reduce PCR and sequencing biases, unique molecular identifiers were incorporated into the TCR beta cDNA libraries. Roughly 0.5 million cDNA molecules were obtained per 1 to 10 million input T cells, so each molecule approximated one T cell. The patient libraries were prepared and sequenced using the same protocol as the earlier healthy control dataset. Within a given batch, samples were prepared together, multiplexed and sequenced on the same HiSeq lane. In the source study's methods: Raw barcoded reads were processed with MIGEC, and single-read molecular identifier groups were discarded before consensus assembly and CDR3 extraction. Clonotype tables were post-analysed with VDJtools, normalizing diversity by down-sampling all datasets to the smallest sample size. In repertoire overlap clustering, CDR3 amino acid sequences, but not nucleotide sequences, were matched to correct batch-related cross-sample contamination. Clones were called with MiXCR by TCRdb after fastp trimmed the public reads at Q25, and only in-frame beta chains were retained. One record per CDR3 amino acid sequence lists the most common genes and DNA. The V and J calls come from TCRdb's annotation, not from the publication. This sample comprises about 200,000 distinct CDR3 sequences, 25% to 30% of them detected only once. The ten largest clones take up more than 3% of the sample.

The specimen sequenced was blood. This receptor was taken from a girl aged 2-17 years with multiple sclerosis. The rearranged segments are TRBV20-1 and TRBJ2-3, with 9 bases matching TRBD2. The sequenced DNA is TGCAGTGCTACTATTAGCGGGAGTTTATCAGATACGCAGTATTTT. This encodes CSATISGSLSDTQYF.